This passage covers 19 T cell receptor beta chains from one sample sequenced in a study of T cells after yellow fever vaccination (dated by TCRdb to the late 2010s). The sample's treatment or condition label is to be understood as: live attenuated yellow fever vaccine strain. The library was built by means of 5' RACE. Reads for this sample came from an Illumina HiSeq 2500. The public reads were reanalyzed by TCRdb: fastp trimming at Q25, MiXCR alignment, in-frame beta chains only. Entries are consolidated by CDR3 protein sequence, retaining the most common genes and DNA. The sample records roughly 260,000 distinct CDR3 sequences, 10% to 15% of which are singletons. In total, the top ten clones hold about 0.51% of the sample. The sequenced sample was CD4+ T cells sorted from PBMCs, obtained 45 days after the yellow fever booster vaccination. The receptors derive from a man younger than 45 who received the YFV17D yellow fever vaccine.

This clonotype was counted a few times. The chain has TRBV7-9 and TRBJ2-1; D perhaps matches TRBD1 (5 bases). The CDR3 loop spans 15 amino acids. Germline V CDR1 and CDR2: SEHNR, FQNEAQ (reference sequence). Trimming stripped 1 base from V and 2 bases from J, with 9 bases between. The CDR3 nucleotides are TGTGCCAGCAGCTTAGGTGACAGAACCTACAATGAGCAGTTCTTC. It codes for CASSLGDRTYNEQFF.

This clonotype was recorded at least ten times. The rearrangement links TRBV12-3 or TRBV12-4 to TRBJ2-2, with D possibly TRBD2 on 5 matching bases. The ends were cut back, 3 bases at V and 0 bases at J, with 11 bases in the middle. CDR3 size: 16 residues. The CDR3 here is CASSFGRTANTGELFF. The CDR3 region has the DNA TGTGCCAGCAGTTTTGGGAGAACCGCGAACACCGGGGAGCTGTTTTTT.

The table lists this clonotype with many counts. The chain couples TRBV5-5 to TRBJ2-7; 8 nucleotides match TRBD1. With 7 bases clipped from V and 2 bases from J, the junction kept 5 bases outside the gene matches. Germline assignment: CDR1 SGHKS and CDR2 YYEKEE (reference sequence). This CDR3 spans 13 amino acids. CDR3 DNA sequence: TGTGCCAGCGGACAGGGAATAGCCTACGAGCAGTACTTC. Its protein is CASGQGIAYEQYF. The entire variable domain, with the rest obtained from reference TRBV5-5 and TRBJ2-7, is as follows: DAGVTQSPTHLIKTRGQQVTLRCSPISGHKSVSWYQQVLGQGPQFIFQYYEKEERGRGNFPDRFSARQFPNYSSELNVNALLLGDSALYLCASGQGIAYEQYFGPGTRLTVT.

In its sample, this clonotype was seen a few times. The chain uses TRBV5-1 and TRBJ2-7; 8 bases line up with TRBD1. The CDR3 is 15 residues long. J was trimmed by 5 bases and V by 1 base; bases with no gene match: 8. Germline V CDR1 and CDR2: SGHRS, YFSETQ. CDR3 in DNA: TGCGCCAGCAGCTTGTCCGCGCAGGGGGCGGACGAGCAGTACTTC. This translates into CASSLSAQGADEQYF.

The chain combines TRBV10-2 with TRBJ2-1, with 8 nucleotides matching TRBD2. Germline CDR1 and CDR2: WSHSY and SAAADI. The CDR3 spans 16 residues. Trimming removed 0 bases from V and 9 bases from J; junction bases left unmatched: 10. The CDR3 sequence: CASSESTGTRFSEQFF. The CDR3 region has the DNA TGCGCCAGCAGTGAGTCCACCGGGACTAGATTTTCTGAGCAGTTCTTC.

This clonotype was observed a handful of times. The chain employs TRBV9 and TRBJ1-4; 10 bases are a match to TRBD1. The germline V gene has CDR1 SGDLS and CDR2 YYNGEE. The J segment lost 7 bases and the V segment lost 4 bases, leaving 4 bases of the junction unmatched. CDR3 size: 14 residues. CDR3 sequence reads: CASSFRDRGEKLFF. The CDR3 nucleotides read TGTGCCAGCAGCTTCCGGGACAGGGGTGAAAAACTGTTTTTT.

This chain uses TRBV7-8 with TRBJ2-4, with D unclear. V lost 4 bases and J lost 0, with 19 bases in between. The CDR3 length is 18 residues. From germline, CDR1 is SGHVS and CDR2 FQNEAQ. The CDR3 loop is CASSSWSDADLAKNIQYF. The CDR3 bases are TGTGCCAGCAGCTCCTGGTCGGACGCGGACCTAGCCAAAAACATTCAGTACTTC.

Notes on this clonotype: A junction end diverges from the germline sequence, so it may reflect a read error. The chain carries TRBV29-1 and TRBJ1-1; 7 bases are shared with TRBD1. This CDR3 is 13 amino acids long. Germline-derived CDR1 and CDR2 are SQVTM and ANQGSEA. CDR3 amino acids: CSAEHRGRAEAFF. In DNA, the CDR3 is TGCAGCGCTGAACACAGGGGAAGGGCTGAAGCTTTCTTT. Combining the CDR3 with reference TRBV29-1 and TRBJ1-1 gives the whole variable domain SAVISQKPSRDICQRGTSLTIQCQVDSQVTMMFWYRQQPGQSLTLIATANQGSEATYESGFVIDKFPISRPNLTFSTLTVSNMSPEDSSIYLCSAEHRGRAEAFFGQGTRLTVV.

J is TRBJ2-3 and V is TRBV15; D is perhaps TRBD2 (6 bases). The V end was cut by 0 bases, the J end by 6 bases, with 16 bases between. The CDR3 runs 16 residues. From germline, CDR1 is LNHNV and CDR2 YYDKDF (reference sequence). The chain's CDR3 is CATSRDKAGPRDTQYF. The CDR3 DNA is TGTGCCACCAGCAGAGATAAGGCGGGACCCCGGGATACGCAGTATTTT.

This clonotype was seen only a few times. This chain uses TRBV12-3 or TRBV12-4 with TRBJ2-2; possible D gene TRBD1, 6 bases. CDR3 length equals 14 residues. Trimming stripped 10 bases from V and 2 bases from J, with 14 bases between. CDR3: CAIGLGANTGELFF. CDR3 sequence (DNA): TGTGCCATTGGACTGGGGGCAAACACCGGGGAGCTGTTTTTT.

For the CDR3, the DNA is TGTGCCCTACGGAGCTCCACAAGTGGCACAGATACGCAGTATTTT. It encodes CALRSSTSGTDTQYF. The chain is built from TRBV2 and TRBJ2-3; D ambiguous. Germline V gene lookup returns CDR1 SNHLY and CDR2 FYNNEI. The V and J ends lost 11 bases and 1 base respectively, with 19 bases between them. The CDR3 runs to 15 residues.

Only a few counts were recorded for this clonotype. J is TRBJ2-3 and V is TRBV6-2 or TRBV6-3, with D possibly being TRBD1 (5 bases). The V gene's germline CDR1 is MNHEY and CDR2 SVGEGT. Trimming shortened V by 5 bases and J by 9 bases, and 12 bases separated the two germline ends. This CDR3 is 12 amino acids long. CDR3 sequence (DNA): TGTGCCAGCAGTATAGGGGTCGGAACGCAGTATTTT. This gives the protein CASSIGVGTQYF.

This clonotype was detected only a few times. This chain connects TRBV23-1 to TRBJ2-7; 9 positions agree with TRBD1. TRBV23-1 is known as an ORF, though its function is uncertain. J lost 7 bases, V lost 2 bases, and 12 bases had no gene match. The CDR3 has 16 residues. The CDR3 region is CASSQAWDRAQEEQYF. Here the CDR3 DNA reads TGCGCCAGCAGTCAAGCATGGGACAGGGCGCAAGAGGAGCAGTACTTC.

The chain combines TRBV10-3 with TRBJ2-2; the D gene is possibly TRBD2 (6 bases). There are 13 residues in the CDR3. V was pared by 7 bases and J by 6 bases, with 12 bases between. Germline lookup yields CDR1 ENHRY and CDR2 SYGVKD. The CDR3 protein is CAIKGRDSGELFF. The CDR3 DNA sequence: TGTGCCATCAAGGGCAGGGACTCCGGGGAGCTGTTTTTT.

This sequence joins TRBV29-1 and TRBJ2-1, with 11 bases identical to TRBD2. Unmatched junction bases numbered 11, after V lost 7 bases and J lost 9 bases. This CDR3 is 14 amino acids long. The V gene's germline CDR1 is SQVTM and CDR2 ANQGSEA. CDR3 bases: TGCAGCGCCTTTACGACTAGCGGGAAGAGTGAGCAGTTCTTC. Its protein product is CSAFTTSGKSEQFF.

The genes are TRBV20-1 and TRBJ2-7, with 15 bases matching TRBD2. Germline V gene data show CDR1 as DFQATT and CDR2 as SNEGSKA (reference sequence). The CDR3 consists of 17 residues. The V gene end was trimmed by 6 bases and the J gene end by 3 bases; junction bases not matched to a gene: 12. The CDR3 here is CSARRGTSGRNNYEQYF. Written as DNA, the CDR3 is TGCAGTGCCAGACGGGGGACTAGCGGGAGGAATAACTACGAGCAGTACTTC.

This clonotype was seen only a few times. The CDR3 DNA reads TGCAGCGTTGAACCCAGCGGAGAGACCCAGTACTTC. Protein product: CSVEPSGETQYF. The chain joins TRBV29-1 to TRBJ2-5; D is possibly TRBD2 (5 bases). The CDR3 runs to 12 residues. Trimming left V 2 bases short and J 4 bases short, with 8 bases between. Germline V gives CDR1 SQVTM, CDR2 ANQGSEA.

The chain is built from TRBV4-3 and TRBJ1-5; D remains ambiguous. The CDR3 totals 18 residues. The germline CDR1 and CDR2 sequences are LGHNA and YSLEER. The V and J ends lost 0 bases and 0 bases respectively, with 15 bases between them. The CDR3 sequence is CASSQDAWSDYSNQPQHF. The DNA for the CDR3 is TGCGCCAGCAGCCAAGATGCGTGGTCGGATTATAGCAATCAGCCCCAGCATTTT.

This clonotype was counted a few times. V is TRBV5-1 and J is TRBJ1-4; maybe TRBD1 (6 bases). The V end lost 5 bases, the J end lost 5 bases, and 22 bases lay between the germline ends. Germline CDR1 is SGHRS and CDR2 is YFSETQ. The CDR3 runs 17 residues. The CDR3 DNA reads as TGCGCCAGCAGATCATCGGGGGCAGGAGGAATGAATGAAAAACTGTTTTTT. This sequence encodes CASRSSGAGGMNEKLFF.